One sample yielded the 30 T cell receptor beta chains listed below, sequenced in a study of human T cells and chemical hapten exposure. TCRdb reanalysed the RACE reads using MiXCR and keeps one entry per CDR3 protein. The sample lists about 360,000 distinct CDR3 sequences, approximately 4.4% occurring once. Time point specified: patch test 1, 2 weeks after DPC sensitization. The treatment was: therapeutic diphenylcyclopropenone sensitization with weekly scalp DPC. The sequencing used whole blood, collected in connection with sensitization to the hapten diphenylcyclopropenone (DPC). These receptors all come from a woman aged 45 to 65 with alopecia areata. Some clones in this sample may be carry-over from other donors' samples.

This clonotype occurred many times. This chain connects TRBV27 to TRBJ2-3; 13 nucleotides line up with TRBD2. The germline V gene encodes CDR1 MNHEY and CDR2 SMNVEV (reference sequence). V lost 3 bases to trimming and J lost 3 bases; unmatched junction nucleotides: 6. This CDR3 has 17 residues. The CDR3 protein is CASSFLGLAGPTDTQYF. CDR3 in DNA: TGTGCCAGCAGTTTCCTGGGACTAGCGGGACCTACAGATACGCAGTATTTT.

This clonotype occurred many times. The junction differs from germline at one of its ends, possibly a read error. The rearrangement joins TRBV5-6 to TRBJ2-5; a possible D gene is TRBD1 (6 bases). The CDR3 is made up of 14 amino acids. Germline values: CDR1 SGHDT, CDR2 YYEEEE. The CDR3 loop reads CASSFPTGLEAQYF. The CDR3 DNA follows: TGTGCCAGCAGCTTCCCGACAGGTCTAGAGGCCCAGTACTTC. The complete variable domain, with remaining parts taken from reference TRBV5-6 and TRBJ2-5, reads DAGVTQSPTHLIKTRGQQVTLRCSPKSGHDTVSWYQQALGQGPQFIFQYYEEEERQRGNFPDRFSGHQFPNYSSELNVNALLLGDSALYLCASSFPTGLEAQYFGPGTRLLVL.

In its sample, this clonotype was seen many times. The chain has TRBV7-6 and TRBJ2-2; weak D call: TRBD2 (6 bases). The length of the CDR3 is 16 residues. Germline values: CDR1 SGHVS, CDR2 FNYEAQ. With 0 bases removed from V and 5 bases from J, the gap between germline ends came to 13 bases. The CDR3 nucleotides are TGTGCCAGCAGCTTAGCGTGGAAAGGAGGGACCGGGGAGCTGTTTTTT. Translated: CASSLAWKGGTGELFF.

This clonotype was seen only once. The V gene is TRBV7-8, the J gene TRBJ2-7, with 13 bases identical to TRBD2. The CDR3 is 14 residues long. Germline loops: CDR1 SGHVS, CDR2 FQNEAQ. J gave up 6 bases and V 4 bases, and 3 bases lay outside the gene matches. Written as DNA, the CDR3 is TGTGCCAGCAGCTGGACTAGCGGGAGTGCCGAGCAGTACTTC. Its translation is CASSWTSGSAEQYF.

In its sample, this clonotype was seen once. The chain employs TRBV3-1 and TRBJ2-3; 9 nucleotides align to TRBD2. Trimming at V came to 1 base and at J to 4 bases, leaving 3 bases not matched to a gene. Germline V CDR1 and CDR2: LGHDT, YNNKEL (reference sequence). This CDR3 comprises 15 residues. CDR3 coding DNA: TGTGCCAGCAGCCAAGTAGCGGGAGTGGCAGATACGCAGTATTTT. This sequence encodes CASSQVAGVADTQYF.

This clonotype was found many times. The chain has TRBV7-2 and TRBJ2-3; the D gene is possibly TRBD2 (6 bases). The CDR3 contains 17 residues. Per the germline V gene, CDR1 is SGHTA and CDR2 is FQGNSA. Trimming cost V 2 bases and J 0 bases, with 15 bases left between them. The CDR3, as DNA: TGTGCCAGCAGCTTAAGTGTTAGCGGCTTCAGCACAGATACGCAGTATTTT. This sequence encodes CASSLSVSGFSTDTQYF. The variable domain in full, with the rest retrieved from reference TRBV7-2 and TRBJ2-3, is GAGVSQSPSNKVTEKGKDVELRCDPISGHTALYWYRQSLGQGLEFLIYFQGNSAPDKSGLPSDRFSAERTGGSVSTLTIQRTQQEDSAVYLCASSLSVSGFSTDTQYFGPGTRLTVL.

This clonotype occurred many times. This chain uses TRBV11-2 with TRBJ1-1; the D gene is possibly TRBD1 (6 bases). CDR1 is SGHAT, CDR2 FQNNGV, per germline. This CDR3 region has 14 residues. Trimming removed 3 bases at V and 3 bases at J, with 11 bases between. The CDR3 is CASSFLQGYTEAFF. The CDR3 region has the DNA TGTGCCAGCAGCTTCCTACAGGGTTACACTGAAGCTTTCTTT. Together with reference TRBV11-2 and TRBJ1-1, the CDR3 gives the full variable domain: EAGVAQSPRYKIIEKRQSVAFWCNPISGHATLYWYQQILGQGPKLLIQFQNNGVVDDSQLPKDRFSAERLKGVDSTLKIQPAKLEDSAVYLCASSFLQGYTEAFFGQGTRLTVV.

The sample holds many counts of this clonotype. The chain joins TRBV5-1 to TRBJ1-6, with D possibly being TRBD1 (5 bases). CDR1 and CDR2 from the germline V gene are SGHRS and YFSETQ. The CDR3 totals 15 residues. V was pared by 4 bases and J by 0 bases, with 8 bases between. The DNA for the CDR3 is TGCGCCAGCAGCCAGGGAGGCTCCTATAATTCACCCCTCCACTTT. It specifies CASSQGGSYNSPLHF.

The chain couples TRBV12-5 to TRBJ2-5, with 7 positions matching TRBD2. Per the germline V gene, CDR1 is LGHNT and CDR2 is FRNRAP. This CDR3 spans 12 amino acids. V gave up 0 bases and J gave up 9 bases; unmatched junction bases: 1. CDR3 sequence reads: CASGLVRGAQYF. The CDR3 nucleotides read TGTGCTAGTGGTTTGGTCCGGGGGGCCCAGTACTTC.

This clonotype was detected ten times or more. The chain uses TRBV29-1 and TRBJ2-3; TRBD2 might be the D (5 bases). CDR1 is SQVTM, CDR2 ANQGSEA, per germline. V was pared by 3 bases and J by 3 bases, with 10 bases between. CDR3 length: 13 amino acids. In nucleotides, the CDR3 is TGCAGCGTTGATAGACGGGAAACAGATACGCAGTATTTT. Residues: CSVDRRETDTQYF.

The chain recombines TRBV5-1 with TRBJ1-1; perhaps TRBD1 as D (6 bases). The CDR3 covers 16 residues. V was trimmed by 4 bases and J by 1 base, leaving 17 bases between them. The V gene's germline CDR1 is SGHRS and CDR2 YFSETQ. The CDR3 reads CASSNRRGQQNTEAFF. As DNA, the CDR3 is TGCGCCAGCAGCAATCGCAGAGGACAGCAGAACACTGAAGCTTTCTTT.

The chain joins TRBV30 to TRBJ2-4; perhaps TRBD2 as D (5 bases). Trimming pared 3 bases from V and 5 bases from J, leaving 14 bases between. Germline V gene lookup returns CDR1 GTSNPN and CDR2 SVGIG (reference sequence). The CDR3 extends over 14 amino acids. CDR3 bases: TGTGCCTGGAGATGGGCCGGAGGCGAAAACATTCAGTACTTC. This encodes CAWRWAGGENIQYF.

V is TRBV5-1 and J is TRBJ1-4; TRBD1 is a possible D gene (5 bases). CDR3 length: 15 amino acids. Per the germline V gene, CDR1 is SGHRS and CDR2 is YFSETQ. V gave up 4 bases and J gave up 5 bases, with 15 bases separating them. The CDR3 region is CASSLEQASNEKLFF. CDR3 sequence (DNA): TGCGCCAGCAGCCTGGAACAGGCCTCAAATGAAAAACTGTTTTTT. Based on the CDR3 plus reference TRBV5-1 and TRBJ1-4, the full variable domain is KAGVTQTPRYLIKTRGQQVTLSCSPISGHRSVSWYQQTPGQGLQFLFEYFSETQRNKGNFPGRFSGRQFSNSRSEMNVSTLELGDSALYLCASSLEQASNEKLFFGSGTQLSVL.

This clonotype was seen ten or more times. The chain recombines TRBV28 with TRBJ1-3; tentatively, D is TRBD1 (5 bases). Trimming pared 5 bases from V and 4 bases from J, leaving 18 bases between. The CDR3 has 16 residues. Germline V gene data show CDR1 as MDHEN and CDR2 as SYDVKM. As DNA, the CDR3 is TGTGCCAGCAGTCCCAATATGGGACTGGTGGGAAACACCATATATTTT. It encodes CASSPNMGLVGNTIYF.

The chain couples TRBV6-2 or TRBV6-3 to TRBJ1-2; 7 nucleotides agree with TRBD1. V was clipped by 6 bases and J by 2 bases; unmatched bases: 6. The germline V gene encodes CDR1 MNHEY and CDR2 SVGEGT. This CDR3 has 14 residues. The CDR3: CASRTGTVNYGYTF. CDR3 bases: TGTGCCAGCAGGACCGGGACAGTGAACTATGGCTACACCTTC.

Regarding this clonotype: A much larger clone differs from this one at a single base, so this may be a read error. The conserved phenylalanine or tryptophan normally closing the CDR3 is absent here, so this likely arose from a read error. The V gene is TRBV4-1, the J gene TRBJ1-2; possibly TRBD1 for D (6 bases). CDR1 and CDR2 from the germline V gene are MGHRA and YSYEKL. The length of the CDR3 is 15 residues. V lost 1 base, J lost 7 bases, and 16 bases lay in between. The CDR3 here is CASSQGPGHSGGYTS. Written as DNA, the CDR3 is TGCGCCAGCAGCCAAGGTCCGGGACATTCAGGTGGCTACACCTCC.

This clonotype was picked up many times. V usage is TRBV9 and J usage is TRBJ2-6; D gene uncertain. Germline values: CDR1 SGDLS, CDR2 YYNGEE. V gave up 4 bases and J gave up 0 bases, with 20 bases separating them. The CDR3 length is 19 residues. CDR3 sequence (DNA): TGTGCCAGCAGCACCCCCCAATGGGCTGGTGCCTCTGGGGCCAACGTCCTGACTTTC. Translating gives CASSTPQWAGASGANVLTF.

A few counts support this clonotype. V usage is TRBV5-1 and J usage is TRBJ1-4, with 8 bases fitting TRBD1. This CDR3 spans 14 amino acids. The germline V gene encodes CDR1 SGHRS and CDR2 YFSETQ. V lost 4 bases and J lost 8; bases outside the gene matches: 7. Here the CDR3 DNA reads TGCGCCAGCAGCCCGGGACAGGTTGGCGAAAAACTGTTTTTT. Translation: CASSPGQVGEKLFF.

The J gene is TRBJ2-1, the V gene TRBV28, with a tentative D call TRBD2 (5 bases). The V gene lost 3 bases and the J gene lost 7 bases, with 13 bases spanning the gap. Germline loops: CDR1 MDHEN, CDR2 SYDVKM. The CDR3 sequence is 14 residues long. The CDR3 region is CASSFVGSPNEQFF. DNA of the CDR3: TGTGCCAGCAGTTTTGTGGGGAGCCCTAATGAGCAGTTCTTC.

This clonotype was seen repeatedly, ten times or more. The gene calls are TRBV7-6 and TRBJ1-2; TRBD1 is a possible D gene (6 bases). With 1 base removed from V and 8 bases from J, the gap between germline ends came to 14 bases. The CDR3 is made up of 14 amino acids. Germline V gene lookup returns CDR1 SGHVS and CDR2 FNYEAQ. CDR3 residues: CASSLEPGEEGYTF. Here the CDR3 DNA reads TGTGCCAGCAGCTTAGAGCCAGGGGAAGAGGGCTACACCTTC.

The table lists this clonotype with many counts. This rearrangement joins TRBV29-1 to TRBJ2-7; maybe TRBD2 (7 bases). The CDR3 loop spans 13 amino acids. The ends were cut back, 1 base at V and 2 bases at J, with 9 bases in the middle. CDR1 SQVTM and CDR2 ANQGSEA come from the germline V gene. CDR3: CSVEGEGAYEQYF. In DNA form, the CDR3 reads TGCAGCGTTGAAGGGGAGGGGGCCTACGAGCAGTACTTC.

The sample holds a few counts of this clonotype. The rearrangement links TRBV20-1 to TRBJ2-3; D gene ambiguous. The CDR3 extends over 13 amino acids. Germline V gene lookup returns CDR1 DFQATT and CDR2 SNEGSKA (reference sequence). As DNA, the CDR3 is TGCAGCGCCGAGGTCGGCCGCACAGATACGCAGTATTTT. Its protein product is CSAEVGRTDTQYF.

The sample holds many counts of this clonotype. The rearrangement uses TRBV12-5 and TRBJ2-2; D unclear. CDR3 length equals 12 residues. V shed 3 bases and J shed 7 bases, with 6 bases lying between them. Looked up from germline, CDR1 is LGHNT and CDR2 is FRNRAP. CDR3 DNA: TGTGCTAGTGGTTTCCCCGGCGGGGAGCTGTTTTTT. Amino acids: CASGFPGGELFF. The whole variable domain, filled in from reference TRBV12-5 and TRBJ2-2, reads DARVTQTPRHKVTEMGQEVTMRCQPILGHNTVFWYRQTMMQGLELLAYFRNRAPLDDSGMPKDRFSAEMPDATLATLKIQPSEPRDSAVYFCASGFPGGELFFGEGSRLTVL.

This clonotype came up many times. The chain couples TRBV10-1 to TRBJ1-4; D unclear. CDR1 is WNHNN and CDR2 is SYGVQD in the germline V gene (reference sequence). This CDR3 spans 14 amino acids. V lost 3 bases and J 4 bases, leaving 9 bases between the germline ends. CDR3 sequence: CASSEGGNNEKLFF. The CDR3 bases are TGCGCCAGCAGTGAAGGCGGGAATAATGAAAAACTGTTTTTT.

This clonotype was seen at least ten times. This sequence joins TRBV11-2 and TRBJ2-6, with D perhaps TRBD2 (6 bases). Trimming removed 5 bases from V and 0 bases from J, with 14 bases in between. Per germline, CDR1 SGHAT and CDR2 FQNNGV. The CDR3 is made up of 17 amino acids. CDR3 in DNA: TGTGCCAGCAGCCCCAGGAGCGGGTACTCTGGGGCCAACGTCCTGACTTTC. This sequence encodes CASSPRSGYSGANVLTF.

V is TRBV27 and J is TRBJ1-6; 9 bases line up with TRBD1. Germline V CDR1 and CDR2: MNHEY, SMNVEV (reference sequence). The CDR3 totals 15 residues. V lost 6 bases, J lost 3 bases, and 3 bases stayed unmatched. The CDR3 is CASRRDRVYNSPLHF. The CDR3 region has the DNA TGTGCCAGCAGACGGGACAGGGTCTATAATTCACCCCTCCACTTT.

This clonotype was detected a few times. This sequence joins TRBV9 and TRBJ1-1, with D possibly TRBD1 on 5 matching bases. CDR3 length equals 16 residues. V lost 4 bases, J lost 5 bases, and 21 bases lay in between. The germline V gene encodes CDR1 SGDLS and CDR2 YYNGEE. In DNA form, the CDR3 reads TGTGCCAGCAGCCCTGTAACGAAGGGGCCTGGGACTGAAGCTTTCTTT. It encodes CASSPVTKGPGTEAFF.

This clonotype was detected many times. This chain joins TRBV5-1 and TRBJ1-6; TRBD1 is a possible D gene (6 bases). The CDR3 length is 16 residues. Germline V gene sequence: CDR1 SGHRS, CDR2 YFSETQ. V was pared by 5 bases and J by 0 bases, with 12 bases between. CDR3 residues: CASRPQGGSYNSPLHF. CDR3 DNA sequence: TGCGCCAGCAGACCACAGGGCGGCTCCTATAATTCACCCCTCCACTTT.

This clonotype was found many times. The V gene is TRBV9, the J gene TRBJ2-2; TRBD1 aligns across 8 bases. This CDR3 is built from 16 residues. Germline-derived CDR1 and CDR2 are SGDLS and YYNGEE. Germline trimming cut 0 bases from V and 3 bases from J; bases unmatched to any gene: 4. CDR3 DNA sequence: TGTGCCAGCAGCGTAGCTATCAGGGGGCACACCGGGGAGCTGTTTTTT. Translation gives CASSVAIRGHTGELFF.

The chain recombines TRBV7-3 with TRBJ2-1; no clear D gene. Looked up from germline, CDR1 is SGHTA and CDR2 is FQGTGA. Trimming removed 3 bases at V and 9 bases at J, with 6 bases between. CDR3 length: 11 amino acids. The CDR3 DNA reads TGTGCCAGCAGCTTTAGGGTTGAGCAGTTCTTC. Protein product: CASSFRVEQFF.